This paragraph covers one T cell receptor beta chain sequence. Antigen unknown. These data belong to a study of vaccination effects on CD4 cells after COVID-19. Subsequent to 10 days of culture, CD4+ T cells were isolated. Subjects were given two BNT162b2 or mRNA-1273 vaccine doses. Half of the medium was exchanged for IL-2 medium on both days 3 and 7. This table comes from immunoSEQ multiplex PCR, and its TCRdb copy is limited to in-frame clones, with some not included. The sample yields tens of thousands of clones, around 69% seen once. This receptor was identified in a human donor who received a COVID-19 vaccine. The material was CD4+ T cells from PBMCs cultured without peptide, obtained after COVID-19 vaccination.

Here the CDR3 reads CASSVGLGGISDGRAKNIQYF. The CDR3, as DNA: TGTGCCAGCAGCGTAGGGCTTGGGGGGATATCGGACGGTCGAGCCAAAAACATTCAGTACTTC. This chain connects TRBV9 to TRBJ2-4; maybe TRBD2 (6 bases). V dropped 0 bases and J dropped 0 bases, with 25 bases sitting between them. The CDR3 loop spans 21 amino acids. From germline, CDR1 is SGDLS and CDR2 YYNGEE.